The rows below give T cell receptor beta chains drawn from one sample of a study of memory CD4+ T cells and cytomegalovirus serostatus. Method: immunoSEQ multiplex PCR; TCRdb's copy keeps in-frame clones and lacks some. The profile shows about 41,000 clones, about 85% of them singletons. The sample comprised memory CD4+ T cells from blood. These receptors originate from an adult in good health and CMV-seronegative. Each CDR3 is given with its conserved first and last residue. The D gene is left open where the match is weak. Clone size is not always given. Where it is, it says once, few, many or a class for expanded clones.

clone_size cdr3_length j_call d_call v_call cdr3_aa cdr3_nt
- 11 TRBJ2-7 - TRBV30 CAWSRRDEQYF TGTGCCTGGAGTCGTAGGGACGAGCAGTACTTC
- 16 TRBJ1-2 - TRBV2 CASSYSGTGISYGYTF TGTGCCAGCAGTTATTCCGGGACGGGCATATCTTATGGCTACACCTTC
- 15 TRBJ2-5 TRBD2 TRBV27 CASRPGLAGVVTQYF TGTGCCAGCAGACCGGGACTAGCGGGGGTTGTGACCCAGTACTTC
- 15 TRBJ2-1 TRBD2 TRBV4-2 CASSQAWTSRNEQFF TGTGCCAGCAGCCAGGCCTGGACTAGTAGGAATGAGCAGTTCTTC
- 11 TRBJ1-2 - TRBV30 CAWRGGEGYTF TGTGCCTGGCGAGGAGGAGAGGGCTACACCTTC
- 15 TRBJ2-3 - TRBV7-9 CASSLPGSIKDTQYF TGTGCCAGCAGCTTACCGGGTTCTATAAAGGATACGCAGTATTTT
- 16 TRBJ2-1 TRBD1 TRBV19 CASTPPRDRGYNEQFF TGTGCCAGTACCCCACCCCGGGACAGGGGGTACAATGAGCAGTTCTTC
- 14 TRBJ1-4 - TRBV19 CASSIPDEVEKLFF TGTGCCAGTAGTATTCCCGACGAGGTTGAAAAACTGTTTTTT
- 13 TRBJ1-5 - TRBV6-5 CASSSQAAEPQHF TGTGCCAGCAGCTCTCAGGCCGCCGAGCCCCAGCATTTT
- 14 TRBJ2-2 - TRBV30 CAWSKGPNTGELFF TGTGCCTGGAGTAAGGGGCCAAACACCGGGGAGCTGTTTTTT
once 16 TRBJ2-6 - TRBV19 CASLGGRMTGANVLTF TGTGCCAGTTTAGGTGGAAGGATGACTGGGGCCAACGTCCTGACTTTC
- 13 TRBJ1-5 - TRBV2 CASSPGRAQPQHF TGTGCCAGCAGCCCTGGCAGGGCTCAGCCCCAGCATTTT
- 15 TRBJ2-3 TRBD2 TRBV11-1 CASSLASAGVYTQYF TGTGCCAGCAGCTTAGCATCGGCGGGGGTATATACGCAGTATTTT
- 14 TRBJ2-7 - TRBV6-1 CAIRTTGSSYEQYF TGTGCCATCCGCACTACAGGGTCCTCCTACGAGCAGTACTTC
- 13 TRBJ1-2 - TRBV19 CASSIEGFSGYTF TGTGCCAGTAGTATTGAGGGATTTTCCGGCTACACCTTC
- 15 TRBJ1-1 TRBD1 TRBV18 CASSKATGLNTEAFF TGTGCCAGCTCAAAAGCGACAGGGTTGAACACTGAAGCTTTCTTT
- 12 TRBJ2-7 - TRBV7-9 CASSLGAYEQYF TGTGCCAGCAGCTTAGGAGCCTACGAGCAGTACTTC
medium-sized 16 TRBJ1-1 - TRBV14 CASSPGQIGGRTEAFF TGTGCCAGCAGTCCAGGACAGATCGGGGGGAGGACTGAAGCTTTCTTT
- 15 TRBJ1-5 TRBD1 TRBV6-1 CASSAGGNVGQPQHF TGTGCCAGCAGTGCAGGGGGCAATGTTGGTCAGCCCCAGCATTTT
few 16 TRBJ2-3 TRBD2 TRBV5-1 CASTLSTSGGGDTQYF TGCGCCAGCACCCTAAGCACTAGCGGGGGTGGGGATACGCAGTATTTT
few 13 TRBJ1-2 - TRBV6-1 CASSEEGYRGYTF TGTGCCAGCAGTGAAGAGGGGTATAGAGGCTACACCTTC
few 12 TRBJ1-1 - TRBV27 CASSTRGTEAFF TGTGCCAGCAGCACCCGGGGGACTGAAGCTTTCTTT
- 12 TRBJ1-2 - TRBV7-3 CALRGLYYGYTF TGTGCCCTTCGGGGGCTCTACTATGGCTACACCTTC
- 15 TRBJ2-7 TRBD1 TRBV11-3 CASSLGTGESYEQYF TGTGCCAGCAGCTTAGGGACAGGGGAGTCCTACGAGCAGTACTTC
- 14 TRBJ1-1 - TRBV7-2 CASSIRPVSTEAFF TGTGCCAGCAGCATTCGACCGGTGAGCACTGAAGCTTTCTTT
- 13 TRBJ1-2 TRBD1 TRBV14 CASSPGGFYGYTF TGTGCCAGCAGCCCAGGGGGCTTCTATGGCTACACCTTC
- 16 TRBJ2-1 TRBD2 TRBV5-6 CASSLVSGGAYNEQFF TGTGCCAGCAGCTTGGTTAGCGGGGGGGCTTACAATGAGCAGTTCTTC
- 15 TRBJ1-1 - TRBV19 CASRSGEGLNTEAFF TGTGCCAGTAGGTCGGGGGAGGGATTGAACACCGAAGCTTTCTTT
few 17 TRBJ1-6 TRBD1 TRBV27 CASSKLRARGDYSPLHF TGTGCCAGCAGCAAGCTCCGGGCCAGGGGGGATTATTCACCCCTCCACTTT
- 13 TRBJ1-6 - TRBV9 CASSVGSNSPLHF TGTGCCAGCAGCGTAGGCAGTAATTCACCCCTCCACTTT
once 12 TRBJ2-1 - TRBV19 CASSNRGREQFF TGTGCCAGTAGTAACCGGGGGCGGGAGCAGTTCTTC
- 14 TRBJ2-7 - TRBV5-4 CASSLGGSVDEQYF TGTGCCAGCAGCTTGGGGGGGTCGGTCGACGAGCAGTACTTC
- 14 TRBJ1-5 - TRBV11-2 CASSSNPGNQPQHF TGTGCCAGCAGCTCCAACCCAGGGAATCAGCCCCAGCATTTT
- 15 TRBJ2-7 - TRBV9 CASSVDTGFSIEQYF TGTGCCAGCAGCGTAGACACAGGGTTTTCCATCGAGCAGTACTTC
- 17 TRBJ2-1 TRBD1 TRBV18 CASSPIGTGRSYNEQFF TGTGCCAGCTCACCAATCGGGACAGGGCGATCCTACAATGAGCAGTTCTTC
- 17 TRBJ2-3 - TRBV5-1 CASSLTGQGSITDTQYF TGCGCCAGCAGCTTGACGGGGCAGGGGAGTATCACAGATACGCAGTATTTT
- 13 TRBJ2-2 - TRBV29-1 CSVKSYITGELFF TGCAGCGTTAAGTCTTACATTACCGGGGAGCTGTTTTTT
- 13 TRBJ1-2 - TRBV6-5 CASRGVISAGYTF TGTGCCAGCAGGGGAGTCATTTCGGCTGGCTACACCTTC
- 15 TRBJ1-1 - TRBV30 CAWSRRFTGNTEAFF TGTGCCTGGAGTCGACGGTTCACAGGGAACACTGAAGCTTTCTTT
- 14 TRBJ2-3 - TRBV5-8 CASSSGQLTDTQYF TGTGCCAGCAGCTCAGGACAACTGACAGATACGCAGTATTTT
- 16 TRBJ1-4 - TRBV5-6 CASSLSRLGGNEKLFF TGTGCCAGCAGCTTGTCGCGATTGGGTGGGAATGAAAAACTGTTTTTT
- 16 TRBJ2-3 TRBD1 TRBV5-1 CASSLTGGHISDTQYF TGCGCCAGCAGCTTGACAGGGGGACATATATCGGATACGCAGTATTTT
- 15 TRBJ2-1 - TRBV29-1 CSVDKRGGPYNEQFF TGCAGCGTTGATAAGAGAGGGGGTCCCTACAATGAGCAGTTCTTC
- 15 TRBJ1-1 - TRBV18 CASSPGMQRYTEAFF TGTGCCAGCTCACCAGGGATGCAGAGATACACTGAAGCTTTCTTT
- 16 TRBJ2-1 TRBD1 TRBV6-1 CASSEGTGGLIGEQFF TGTGCCAGCAGTGAAGGGACAGGGGGCTTGATAGGTGAGCAGTTCTTC
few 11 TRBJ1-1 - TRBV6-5 CASTLGVEAFF TGTGCCAGCACCCTGGGAGTCGAAGCTTTCTTT
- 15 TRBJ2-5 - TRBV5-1 CASSPRPVRGETQYF TGCGCCAGCAGCCCCCGCCCCGTCCGAGGAGAGACCCAGTACTTC
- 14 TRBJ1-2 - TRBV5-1 CASSPWGVGDGYTF TGCGCCAGCAGCCCCTGGGGGGTTGGCGATGGCTACACCTTC
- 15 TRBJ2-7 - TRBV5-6 CASSSTGQIGYEQYF TGTGCCAGCAGCTCGACCGGACAGATTGGCTACGAGCAGTACTTC
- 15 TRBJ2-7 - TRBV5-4 CASSTAPGAQYEQYF TGTGCCAGCAGCACAGCTCCAGGGGCCCAATACGAGCAGTACTTC
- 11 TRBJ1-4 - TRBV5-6 CASRKDGKLFF TGTGCCAGCAGAAAGGACGGAAAACTGTTTTTT
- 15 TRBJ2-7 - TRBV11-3 CASSLGGTDSYEQYF TGTGCCAGCAGCTTAGGAGGGACTGACTCCTACGAGCAGTACTTC
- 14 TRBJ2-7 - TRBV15 CATSRDLGGEEQYF TGTGCCACCAGCAGAGATTTAGGAGGGGAAGAGCAGTACTTC
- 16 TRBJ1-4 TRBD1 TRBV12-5 CASGFGGTGRGEKLFF TGTGCTAGTGGTTTTGGAGGGACAGGGAGGGGAGAAAAACTGTTTTTT
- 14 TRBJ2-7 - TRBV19 CASSISSASYEQYF TGTGCCAGTAGTATCAGCTCTGCATCCTACGAGCAGTACTTC